The entry below gives a single TCR beta chain sequence along with its context. The antigen it recognizes is unknown. Base qualities are not recorded, but no much larger clone differs from it by a single base. The sample originates from a study of shared clonotypes between healthy human individuals (dated by TCRdb to the early 2020s). Some background on the complete study: A few men and a couple of women, aged 18 to 49 years, made up the cohort. The study deeply sequenced blood TCR repertoires of about 5 healthy adults to estimate repertoire size and the extent of clonotype sharing between individuals. For each donor, three plates each were used for CD4 naive and CD4 memory, two plates were used for CD8 naive, and one plate was used for CD8 memory. Per donor, leukapheresis produced somewhere between about 0.8 and 9 billion PBMCs. Different laboratories and diverse techniques were used to prepare libraries and sequence TCR repertoires, to increase sequencing depth and limit assay-specific biases.

The donors were healthy, HIV-negative adults with no recently reported acute infections or vaccinations. Every donor was a Caucasian adult living in Nashville, Tennessee, USA. CD4+ T cells were enriched through magnetic negative selection, after which naive cells were positively selected on CD45RA and the remaining negative fraction served as the memory subset. Blood was obtained by leukapheresis, after which PBMCs were separated by Ficoll-Histopaque density gradient centrifugation and cryopreserved in liquid nitrogen vapor phase. Analytical flow cytometry was used to check the purity and quantity of every magnetically sorted T cell population. Genomic DNA was isolated from every sorted fraction and measured by UV absorbance on a Nanodrop 2000c. Using the deep immunoSEQ assay, multiplex PCR amplified TCR CDR3 regions from genomic DNA. For each cell subset, the extracted genomic DNA was distributed evenly across all wells of several immunoSEQ 96-well plates, and each plate served as one replicate. For sorted subsets, roughly 200 ng of genomic DNA, equivalent to 30,000 or so T cell genomes, went into each replicate PCR. The purified libraries were quantified using a Qubit 3.0 fluorometer, sized with a Bioanalyzer 2100, and then quantified again using the KAPA Library Quantification kit. Every immunoSEQ 96-well plate was sequenced on a separate single-read 150-cycle Illumina NextSeq 550 flow cell. As for how the authors treated the data: Because the immunoSEQ output held only junctional sequences and lacked quality scores, the filtering could not match the filtering applied to full-length reads. To assign V/J genes and CDR3, sequences were annotated against IMGT germline references using PyIR, a Python wrapper for IgBLAST v1.9. Reads were removed for weak V/J assignments (E-value above 1e-6), missing CDR3, stop codons, out-of-frame junctions, or ambiguous translated residues. V3J clonotypes were defined by identical inferred V gene, J gene, and CDR3 amino acid sequence. To compute the percentage overlap between repertoires, the number of shared unique clonotypes was divided by the size of the smaller repertoire. Repertoire richness was assessed with RTK rarefaction, the Chao1 estimator, and Recon v2.1 estimates of unobserved clonotypes. For all TCRbeta clonotypes obtained by the gDNA method from a few donors, generation probabilities were computed with OLGA. TCRdb stores this immuneACCESS table with in-frame sequences only. Part of the clones is absent; in the studies checked, under half of the shortfall reflects unresolved V genes, and no reason is known for the rest. V and J calls and clone size are as listed in that table; D and trimming were resolved from the DNA. The sample profile shows around 340,000 clones; about 73% of them were found once. The ten largest account for about 10% of the sample.

General conclusions and limits of the study: Naive subsets generally had larger estimated clonotype richness than memory subsets did. Sharing across a few donors was observed for roughly 5% of naive CD4, 3.5% of naive CD8, 2.3% of memory CD4, and roughly 0.4% of memory CD8 clonotypes. The small number of donors limited the genetic and exposure-history diversity represented. Sampling was restricted to blood, and TCR repertoires in tissue are likely to differ from TCR repertoires in blood. Higher generation probabilities were observed for clonotypes shared by all four sorted-subset donors than for non-shared clonotypes. Pairwise subsampling indicated that sequencing depth was expected to affect the degree of clonotype sharing among donors. Incomplete sequencing was indicated by rarefaction of sorted-subset datasets, despite the large sequencing depth.

Sequenced sample: memory CD4+ T cells sorted from blood. Taken with the paper, the label for cell subset or site translates to: CD45RA-negative fraction. This TCR derives from a man aged 25 to 45 in good health.

CDR3 protein: CASSLAPTGMNTEAFF. The nucleotide sequence is given as TGCGCCAGCAGCCTAGCCCCGACAGGGATGAACACTGAAGCTTTCTTT. Recombination linked TRBV5-1 to TRBJ1-1, with 7 middle bases fitting TRBD1. Here V drops 4 bases and J drops 0 bases, and the junction holds 9 bases not matched to any gene. The CDR3 covers 16 residues, taking in both the cysteine and the phenylalanine. Only CDR3 DNA remains: 48 bases, in frame from the first base. CDR1 and CDR2, looked up from the germline V gene, are SGHRS and YFSETQ.